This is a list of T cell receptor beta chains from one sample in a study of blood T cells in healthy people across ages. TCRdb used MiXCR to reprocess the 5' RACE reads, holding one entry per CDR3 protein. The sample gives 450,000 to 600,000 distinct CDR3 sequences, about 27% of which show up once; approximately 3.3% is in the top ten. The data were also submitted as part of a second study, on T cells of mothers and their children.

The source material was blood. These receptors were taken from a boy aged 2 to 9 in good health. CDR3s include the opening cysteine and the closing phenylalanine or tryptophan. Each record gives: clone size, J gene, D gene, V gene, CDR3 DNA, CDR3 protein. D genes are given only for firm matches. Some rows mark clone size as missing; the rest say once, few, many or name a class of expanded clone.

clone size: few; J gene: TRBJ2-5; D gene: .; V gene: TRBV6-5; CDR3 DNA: TGTGCCAGCAGACGACAGGTTTTACAAGAGACCCAGTACTTC; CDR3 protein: CASRRQVLQETQYF
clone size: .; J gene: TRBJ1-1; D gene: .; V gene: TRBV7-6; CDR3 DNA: TGTGCCAGCAGCTCGAGGGACGTAGGGTGGGGTGAAGCTTTCTTT; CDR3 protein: CASSSRDVGWGEAFF
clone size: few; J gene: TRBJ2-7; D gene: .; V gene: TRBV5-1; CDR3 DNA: TGCGCCAGCAGCTTGGCCCGGTCTGTGGGCACATACGAGCAGTACTTC; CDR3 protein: CASSLARSVGTYEQYF
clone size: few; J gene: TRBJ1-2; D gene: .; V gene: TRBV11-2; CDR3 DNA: TGTGCCAGCAGCTTAGTGATCGGTTGGGGCTACACCTTC; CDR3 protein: CASSLVIGWGYTF
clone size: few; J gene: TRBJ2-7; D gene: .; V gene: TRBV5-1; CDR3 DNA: TGCGCCAGCAGCTCGACAGGAAATTTCTACGAGCAGTACTTC; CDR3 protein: CASSSTGNFYEQYF
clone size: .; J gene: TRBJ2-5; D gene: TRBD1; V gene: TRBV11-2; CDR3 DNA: TGTGCCAGCAGCTCTTTCTACAGGGGGTTCCAAGAGACCCAGTACTTC; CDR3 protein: CASSSFYRGFQETQYF
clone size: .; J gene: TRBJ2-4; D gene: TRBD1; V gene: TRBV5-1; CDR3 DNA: TGCGCCAGCAGATACGGGACAGACAGAACAGCCAAAAACATTCAGTACTTC; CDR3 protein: CASRYGTDRTAKNIQYF
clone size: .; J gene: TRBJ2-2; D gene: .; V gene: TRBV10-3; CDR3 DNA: TGTGCCATCAGTGAGGCGGAGGGCGGCACCGGGGAGCTGTTTTTT; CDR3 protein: CAISEAEGGTGELFF
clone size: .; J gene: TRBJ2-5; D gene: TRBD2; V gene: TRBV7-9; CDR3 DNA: TGTGCCAGCAGCTTATATTGGAGGCCTAGCGGAAGAGAAGAGACCCAGTACTTC; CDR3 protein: CASSLYWRPSGREETQYF
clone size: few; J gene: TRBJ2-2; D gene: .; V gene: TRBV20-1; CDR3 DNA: TGCAGTGCTATACTAGGGTTGGACACCGGGGAGCTGTTTTTT; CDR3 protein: CSAILGLDTGELFF
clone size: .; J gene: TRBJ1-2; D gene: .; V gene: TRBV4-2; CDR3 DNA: TGTGCCAGCAGCCAAGTACCCCCTTCTAACTATGGCTACACCTTC; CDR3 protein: CASSQVPPSNYGYTF
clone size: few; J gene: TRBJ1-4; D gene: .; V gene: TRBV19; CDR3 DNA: TGTGCCAGTAGTGGCCCCGACAACTCGGGTGAAAAACTGTTTTTT; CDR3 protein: CASSGPDNSGEKLFF
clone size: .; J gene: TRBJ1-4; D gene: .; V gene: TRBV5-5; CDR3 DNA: TGTGCCAGCAGCTTGGAGGGAAGGGGGTTTGAAAAACTGTTTTTT; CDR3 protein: CASSLEGRGFEKLFF
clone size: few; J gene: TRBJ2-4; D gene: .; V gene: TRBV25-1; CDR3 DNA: TGTGCCAGCAGTCCGTTCCCCCATGAAGACATTCAGTACTTC; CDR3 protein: CASSPFPHEDIQYF
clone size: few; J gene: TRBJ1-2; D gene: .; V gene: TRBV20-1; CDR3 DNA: TGCAGTGCAAGCCAGGGAAGGGATAATGGCTACACCTTC; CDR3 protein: CSASQGRDNGYTF
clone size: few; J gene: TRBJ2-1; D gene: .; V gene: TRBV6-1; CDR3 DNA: TGTGCCAGCAGCCCCCCGTGGCGGGCAACCCCGAATGAGCAGTTCTTC; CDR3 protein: CASSPPWRATPNEQFF
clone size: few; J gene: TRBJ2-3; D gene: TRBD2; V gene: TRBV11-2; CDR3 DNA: TGTGCCAGCAGCTTACTACCTAGCGGGAGCCCAGATACGCAGTATTTT; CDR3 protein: CASSLLPSGSPDTQYF
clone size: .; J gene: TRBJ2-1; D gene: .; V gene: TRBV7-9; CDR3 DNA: TGTGCCAGCAGCTCGACAAGAGGGGCAGCCCGGTTAGGGCAGTTCTTC; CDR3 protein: CASSSTRGAARLGQFF
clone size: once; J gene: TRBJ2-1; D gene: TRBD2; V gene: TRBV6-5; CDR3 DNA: TGTGCCAGCAGTGTAGGGGACTACCAAAAAGAGCAGTTCTTC; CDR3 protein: CASSVGDYQKEQFF
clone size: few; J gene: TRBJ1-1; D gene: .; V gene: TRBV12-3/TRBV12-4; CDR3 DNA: TGTGCCAGCAGTTCCCGACAGAGTATGAACACTGAAGCTTTCTTT; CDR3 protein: CASSSRQSMNTEAFF
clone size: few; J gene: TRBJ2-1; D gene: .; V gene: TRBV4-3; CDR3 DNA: TGCGCCAGCAGCCAAGAGTCAGGTGGATACAATGAGCAGTTCTTC; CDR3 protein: CASSQESGGYNEQFF
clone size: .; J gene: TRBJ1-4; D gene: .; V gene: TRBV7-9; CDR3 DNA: TGTGCCAGCAGCTTACTGGTGGGGGCGAATGAAAAACTGTTTTTT; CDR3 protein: CASSLLVGANEKLFF
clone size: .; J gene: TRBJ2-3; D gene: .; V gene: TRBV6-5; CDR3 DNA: TGTGCCAGCAAGGACGGACAGAGCACAGATACGCAGTATTTT; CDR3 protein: CASKDGQSTDTQYF
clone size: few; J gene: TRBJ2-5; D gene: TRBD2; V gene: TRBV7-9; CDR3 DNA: TGTGCCAGCAGCTCGGGACTAGCGGGAGCATCAGAAGAGACCCAGTACTTC; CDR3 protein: CASSSGLAGASEETQYF
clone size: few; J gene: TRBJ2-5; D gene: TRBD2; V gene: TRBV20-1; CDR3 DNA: TGCAGTGCCGACAGACTAGCGGAAGAGACCCAGTACTTC; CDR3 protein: CSADRLAEETQYF
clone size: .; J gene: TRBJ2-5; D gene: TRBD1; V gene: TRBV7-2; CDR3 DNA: TGTGCCAGCAGCCCTGAGGACAGGGGGCGAGAGACCCAGTACTTC; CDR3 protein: CASSPEDRGRETQYF
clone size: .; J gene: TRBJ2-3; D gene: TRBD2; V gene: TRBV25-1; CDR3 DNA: TGTGCCAGCAGTGACTCCCGACGGCTAGCGGGGGGCCGCTACTATACGCAGTATTTT; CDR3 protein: CASSDSRRLAGGRYYTQYF
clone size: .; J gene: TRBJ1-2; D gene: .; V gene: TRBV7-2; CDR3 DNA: TGTGCCAGCAGCTTAAGCAGGGGCCCCTATGGCCACACCTTC; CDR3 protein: CASSLSRGPYGHTF
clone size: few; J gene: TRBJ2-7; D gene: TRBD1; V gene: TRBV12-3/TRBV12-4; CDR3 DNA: TGTGCCAGCAGTCGCAGCCGGACAGGCGCTGAGCAGTACTTC; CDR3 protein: CASSRSRTGAEQYF
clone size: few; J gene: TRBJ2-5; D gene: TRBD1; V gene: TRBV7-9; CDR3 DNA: TGTGCCAGCAGCGACAGGGTCGGGCAAGAGACCCAGTACTTC; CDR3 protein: CASSDRVGQETQYF
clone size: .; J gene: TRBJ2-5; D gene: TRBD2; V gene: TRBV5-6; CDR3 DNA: TGTGCCGGCAGCTCCGATCTACGAGCGGGAGGACGTTCGAAGTACTTC; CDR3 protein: CAGSSDLRAGGRSKYF
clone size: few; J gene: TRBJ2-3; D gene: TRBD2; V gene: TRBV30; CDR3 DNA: TGTGCCTGGAGTGTACCGGGGACTAGCGGGGCAGATACGCAGTATTTT; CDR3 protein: CAWSVPGTSGADTQYF
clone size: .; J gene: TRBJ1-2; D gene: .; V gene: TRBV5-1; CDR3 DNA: TGCGCCAGCAGCTTGGAGTCAGTCCATGGCTACACCTTC; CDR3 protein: CASSLESVHGYTF
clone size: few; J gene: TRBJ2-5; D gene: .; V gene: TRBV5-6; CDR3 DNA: TGTGCCAGCAGTAGCACAGGGTTTGGCCAAGAGACCCAGTACTTC; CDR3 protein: CASSSTGFGQETQYF
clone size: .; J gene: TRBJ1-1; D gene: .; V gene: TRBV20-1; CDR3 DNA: TGCAGTGCTAGGGGGCGAATCACTGAAGCTTTCTTT; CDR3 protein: CSARGRITEAFF
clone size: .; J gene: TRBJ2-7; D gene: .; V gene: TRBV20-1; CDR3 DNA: TGCAGTGCTAGTAGTAGTACAGCCATGAATTACGAGCAGTACTTC; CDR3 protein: CSASSSTAMNYEQYF
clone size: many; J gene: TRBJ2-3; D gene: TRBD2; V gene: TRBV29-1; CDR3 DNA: TGCACCGTGGGGCTAGCGGGAAACACAGATACGCAGTATTTT; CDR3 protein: CTVGLAGNTDTQYF
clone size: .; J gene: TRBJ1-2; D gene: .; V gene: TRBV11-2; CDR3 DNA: TGTGCCAGCAGCTCCCTTTCGGCCGGACTCGTCTATGGCTACACCTTC; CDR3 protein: CASSSLSAGLVYGYTF
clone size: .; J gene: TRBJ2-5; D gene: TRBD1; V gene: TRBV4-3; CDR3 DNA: TGCGCCAGCAGCACCCGGGACAGCCCACAAGAGACCCAGTACTTC; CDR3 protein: CASSTRDSPQETQYF
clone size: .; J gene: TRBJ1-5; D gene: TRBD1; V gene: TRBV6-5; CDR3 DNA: TGTGCCAGCAGTCGCGGGACAGGGGGCAATCAGCCCCAGCATTTT; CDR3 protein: CASSRGTGGNQPQHF
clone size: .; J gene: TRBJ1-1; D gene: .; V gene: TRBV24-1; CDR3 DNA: TGTGCCACCAGTGAAAAAGTCCAGGGTCGGACTGAAGCTTTCTTT; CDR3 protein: CATSEKVQGRTEAFF
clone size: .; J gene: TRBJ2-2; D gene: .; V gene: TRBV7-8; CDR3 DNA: TGTGCCAGCAGCTTAGAGGCGGCGGAGCTGTTTTTT; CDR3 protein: CASSLEAAELFF
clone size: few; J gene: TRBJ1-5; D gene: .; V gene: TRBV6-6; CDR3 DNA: TGTGCCAGCAGTTACTTTCAAGGGCGGGGTCAGCCCCAGCATTTT; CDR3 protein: CASSYFQGRGQPQHF
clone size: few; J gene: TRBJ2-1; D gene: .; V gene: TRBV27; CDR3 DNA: TGTGCCAGCAGTTTCGCCCGAGGGAACAGGGTTAAGGATGAGCAGTTCTTC; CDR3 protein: CASSFARGNRVKDEQFF
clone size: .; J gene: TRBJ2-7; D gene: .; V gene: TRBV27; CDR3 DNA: TGTGCCAGCAGTGGGGCCCCGCGACCCCTTAGAACCTACGAGCAGTACTTC; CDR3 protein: CASSGAPRPLRTYEQYF
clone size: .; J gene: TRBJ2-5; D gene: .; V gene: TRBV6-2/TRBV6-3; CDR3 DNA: TGTGCCAGCAGTAGGGACCGGCCTCAACTGCAAGAGACCCAGTACTTC; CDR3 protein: CASSRDRPQLQETQYF
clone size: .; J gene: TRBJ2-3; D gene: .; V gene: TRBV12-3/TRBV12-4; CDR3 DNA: TGTGCCATCATATGGGTGGGGCATACGCAGTATTTT; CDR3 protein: CAIIWVGHTQYF
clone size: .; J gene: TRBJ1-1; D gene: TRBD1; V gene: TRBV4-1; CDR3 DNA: TGCGCCAGCAGCCGGTGGGACAGGGGGAACACTGAAGCTTTCTTT; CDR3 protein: CASSRWDRGNTEAFF
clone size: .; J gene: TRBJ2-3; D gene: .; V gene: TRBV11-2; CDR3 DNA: TGTGCCAGCAGCTTCTTGCGCTTCACAGGTCCAGATACGCAGTATTTT; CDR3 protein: CASSFLRFTGPDTQYF
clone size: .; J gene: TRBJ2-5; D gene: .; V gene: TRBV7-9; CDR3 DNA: TGTGCCAGCAGCTTCTCAAGCATTCGGGGGAGCGAGACCCAGTACTTC; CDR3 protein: CASSFSSIRGSETQYF
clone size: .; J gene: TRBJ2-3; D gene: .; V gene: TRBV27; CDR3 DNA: TGTGCCAGCACCTCCTTCACAGATACGCAGTATTTT; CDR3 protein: CASTSFTDTQYF
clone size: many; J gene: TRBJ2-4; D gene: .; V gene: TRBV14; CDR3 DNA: TGTGCCAGCAGCTACGGGAAAAACATTCAGTACTTC; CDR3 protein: CASSYGKNIQYF
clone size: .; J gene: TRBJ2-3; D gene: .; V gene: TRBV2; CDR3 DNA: TGTGCCATGCAAGGGTACACAGATACGCAGTATTTT; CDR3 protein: CAMQGYTDTQYF
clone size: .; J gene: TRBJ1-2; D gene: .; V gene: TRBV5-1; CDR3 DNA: TGCGCCAGCAGCTTGGATCACAGCAACTATGGCTACACCTTC; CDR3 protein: CASSLDHSNYGYTF
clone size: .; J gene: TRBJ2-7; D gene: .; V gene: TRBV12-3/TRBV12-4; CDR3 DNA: TGTGCCAGCAGTTCTGGGAGATACTACGAGCAGTACTTC; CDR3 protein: CASSSGRYYEQYF
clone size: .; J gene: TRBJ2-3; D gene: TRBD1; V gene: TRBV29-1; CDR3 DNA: TGCAGCGGCGAGGGACAGGAAAGCACAGATACGCAGTATTTT; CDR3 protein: CSGEGQESTDTQYF